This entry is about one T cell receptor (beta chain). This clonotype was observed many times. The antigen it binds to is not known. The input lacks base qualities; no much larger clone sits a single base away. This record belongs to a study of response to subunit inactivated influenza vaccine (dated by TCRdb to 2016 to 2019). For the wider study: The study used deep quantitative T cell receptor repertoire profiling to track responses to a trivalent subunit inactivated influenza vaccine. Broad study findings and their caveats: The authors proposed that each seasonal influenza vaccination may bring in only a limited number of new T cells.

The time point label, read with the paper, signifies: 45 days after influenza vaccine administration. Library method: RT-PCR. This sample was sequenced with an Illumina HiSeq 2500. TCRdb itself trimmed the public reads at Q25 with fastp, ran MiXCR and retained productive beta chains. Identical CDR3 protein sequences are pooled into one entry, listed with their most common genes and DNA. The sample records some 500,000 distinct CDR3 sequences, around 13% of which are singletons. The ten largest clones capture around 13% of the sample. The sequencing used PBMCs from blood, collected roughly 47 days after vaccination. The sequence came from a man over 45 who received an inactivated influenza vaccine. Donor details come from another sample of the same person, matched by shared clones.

The DNA is TGTGCCAGCAGCTCGGACATCAATCAGCCCCAGCATTTT. This sequence encodes CASSSDINQPQHF. The chain was built from TRBV12-3 or TRBV12-4 and TRBJ1-5; the best D guess is TRBD1, with 5 bases matching. Deletion took 6 bases off V and 3 bases off J, with a span of 9 bases between the germline ends. The CDR3, from cysteine to phenylalanine, totals 13 residues. Only the CDR3 portion is preserved as DNA: 39 bases, with reading frame beginning at the first base.